One and the same sample provided the 13 T cell receptor beta chains below, sequenced in a study of glioma-infiltrating T cells. Using RNA template, CDR3s of TCR alpha and beta were amplified with iRepertoire arm-PCR. TCRdb used MiXCR to reprocess the multiplex PCR reads, holding one entry per CDR3 protein. Of under 150,000 distinct CDR3 sequences listed, roughly two fifths were seen once; the top ten hold around 20%. The sequenced material came from glioma tissue, nonneoplastic brain tissue, or PBMCs (not recorded which). These receptors all stem from a human donor with low-grade glioma or glioblastoma, undergoing nonglioma brain surgery, or in good health (not recorded which).

CDR3 residues: CASSLSWGGPHEQYF. For the CDR3, the DNA is TGTGCCAGCAGTTTATCGTGGGGGGGGCCTCACGAGCAGTACTTC. The chain uses TRBV27 and TRBJ2-7, with D possibly being TRBD2 (7 bases). The ends were cut back, 0 bases at V and 5 bases at J, with 14 bases in the middle. The CDR3 loop spans 15 amino acids. Per germline, CDR1 MNHEY and CDR2 SMNVEV (reference sequence).

This sequence joins TRBV6-1 and TRBJ1-1; 8 bases map to TRBD1. V shed 7 bases and J 0 bases; nucleotides not matched to a gene: 7. CDR1 is MNHNS and CDR2 is SASEGT in the germline V gene. There are 15 residues in the CDR3. For the CDR3, the DNA is TGTGCCAGCACCCGACAGGGGACTATGAACACTGAAGCTTTCTTT. Amino acid sequence: CASTRQGTMNTEAFF.

This clonotype has at least ten counts. The chain combines TRBV6-2 or TRBV6-3 with TRBJ2-7; maybe TRBD2 (5 bases). The germline gives CDR1 MNHEY, CDR2 SVGEGT. CDR3 length equals 13 residues. Deletions cut 5 bases from V and 3 bases from J, with 11 bases between. CDR3 region: CASSLRAYYEQYF. The CDR3 DNA is TGTGCCAGCAGTCTGAGGGCCTACTACGAGCAGTACTTC.

CDR3 sequence reads: CSAWDSVSYEQYF. In nucleotides, the CDR3 is TGCAGTGCTTGGGACAGCGTCTCCTACGAGCAGTACTTC. The chain joins TRBV20-1 to TRBJ2-7; 7 nucleotides line up with TRBD1. The length of the CDR3 is 13 residues. The germline CDR1 and CDR2 sequences are DFQATT and SNEGSKA (reference sequence). V was pared by 5 bases and J by 0 bases, with 4 bases of the junction left unmatched.

This clonotype came up many times. The rearrangement links TRBV6-2 or TRBV6-3 to TRBJ1-2; D remains unclear. The germline CDR1 and CDR2 sequences are MNHEY and SVGEGT. The CDR3 is 14 residues long. Trimming stripped 0 bases from V and 2 bases from J, with 7 bases between. Here the CDR3 reads CASSYSGKNYGYTF. The CDR3 DNA reads TGTGCCAGCAGTTACTCGGGGAAGAACTATGGCTACACCTTC.

As concerns this clonotype: This is likely a read error, given that the CDR3 carries no conserved phenylalanine or tryptophan at its end. The chain has TRBV28 and TRBJ1-1, with 7 bases that match TRBD1. V shed 8 bases, J shed 0 bases, and the junction held 6 bases outside the gene matches. Per germline, CDR1 MDHEN and CDR2 SYDVKM. The CDR3 is 14 residues long. The DNA of the CDR3 is TGTGCCAGCGAGACGGGACAGATGAACACTGAAGCTTTCTCT. It is translated as CASETGQMNTEAFS.

The DNA of the CDR3 is TGTGCCAGCAGCTTATCTTGGACAGGGACTGAAGCTTTCTTT. It codes for CASSLSWTGTEAFF. The chain joins TRBV7-2 to TRBJ1-1; 8 nucleotides match TRBD1. Germline CDR1 reads SGHTA; CDR2 reads FQGNSA. With 2 bases clipped from V and 5 bases from J, the junction kept 4 bases outside the gene matches. The CDR3 runs to 14 residues.

This clonotype was counted ten times or more. The gene calls are TRBV20-1 and TRBJ1-2; no clear D gene. Germline V lookup: CDR1 DFQATT, CDR2 SNEGSKA (reference sequence). The CDR3 sequence is 9 residues long. The V and J ends lost 6 bases and 7 bases respectively, with 6 bases between them. CDR3 bases: TGCAGTGCCGAACCTGGCTACACCTTC. Translating it yields CSAEPGYTF.

This clonotype was counted between two and nine times. The rearrangement joins TRBV6-1 to TRBJ2-7, with a possible D match to TRBD1 (5 bases). Germline CDR1 is MNHNS and CDR2 is SASEGT. The CDR3 is made up of 12 amino acids. V was shortened by 6 bases and J by 2 bases, with 8 bases between the two germline ends. The CDR3 DNA sequence: TGTGCCAGCAGAGGGGTGACCTACGAGCAGTACTTC. Translated: CASRGVTYEQYF.

This clonotype was counted a few times. The V gene is TRBV6-1, the J gene TRBJ2-7; 7 positions agree with TRBD1. Germline V lookup: CDR1 MNHNS, CDR2 SASEGT. J lost 6 bases, V lost 5 bases, and 4 bases had no gene match. The CDR3 contains 12 residues. The CDR3 DNA reads TGTGCCAGCAGTTGGGACAGATCCGAGCAGTACTTC. Its translation: CASSWDRSEQYF.

This chain joins TRBV6-5 and TRBJ2-1, with 15 bases aligning to TRBD2. The V gene end was trimmed by 4 bases and the J gene end by 9 bases; junction bases not matched to a gene: 4. Germline loops: CDR1 MNHEY, CDR2 SVGAGI. The CDR3 extends over 15 amino acids. The CDR3 nucleotides read TGTGCCAGCAGTTCTGGGACTAGCGGGAGGAGTGAGCAGTTCTTC. It is translated as CASSSGTSGRSEQFF.

This chain joins TRBV6-6 and TRBJ1-1; no clear D gene. This CDR3 spans 15 amino acids. The V gene lost 2 bases and the J gene lost 0 bases, with 10 bases spanning the gap. Germline V gene lookup returns CDR1 MNHNY and CDR2 SVGAGI (reference sequence). The CDR3 DNA follows: TGTGCCAGCAGTTACCGGCCAGCCATGAACACTGAAGCTTTCTTT. This encodes CASSYRPAMNTEAFF.

This clonotype was seen only a few times. This chain links TRBV15 with TRBJ2-7; maybe TRBD1 (6 bases). Looked up from germline, CDR1 is LNHNV and CDR2 is YYDKDF (reference sequence). V was cut by 2 bases and J by 4 bases, with 15 bases left in between. The CDR3 contains 15 residues. The CDR3 DNA follows: TGTGCCACCAGCAGACAAAAAACAGGGATTTACGAGCAGTACTTC. Protein sequence: CATSRQKTGIYEQYF. Combining the CDR3 with reference TRBV15 and TRBJ2-7 gives the whole variable domain DAMVIQNPRYQVTQFGKPVTLSCSQTLNHNVMYWYQQKSSQAPKLLFHYYDKDFNNEADTPDNFQSRRPNTSFCFLDIRSPGLGDTAMYLCATSRQKTGIYEQYFGPGTRLTVT.